This TCR beta chain was retrieved from a study of naive and memory T cell subsets. An equimolar mix of two oligonucleotides served as the beta constant-region primer for TRBC1 and TRBC2. Ligated cDNA was amplified by four rounds of PCR with nested alpha and beta constant-region primers and SP2. TCRdb reprocessed the UMI-ligation and nested PCR reads with MiXCR, giving one entry per CDR3 protein. The sample records 100,000 to 150,000 distinct CDR3 sequences, 36% being singletons. The TCR was taken from a human donor in good health. Specimen: central memory CD4+ T cells from blood.

The CDR3 loop reads CASSPNRGDTEAFF. The CDR3 DNA is TGTGCCAGCAGCCCAAACAGGGGGGACACTGAAGCTTTCTTT. The chain couples TRBV7-2 to TRBJ1-1; 8 nucleotides match TRBD1. V gave up 5 bases and J gave up 3 bases; unmatched junction bases: 5. The germline V gene has CDR1 SGHTA and CDR2 FQGNSA. The CDR3 has 14 residues.